What follows are 7 T cell receptor beta chains derived from one specimen sequenced in a study of blood T cell repertoires in COVID-19. Produced via immunoSEQ multiplex PCR; TCRdb's table is partial and in-frame only. Among approximately 200,000 clones listed, approximately 83% were seen once. The specimen sequenced was peripheral blood. The receptors stem from a woman in her sixties or seventies with acute or convalescent COVID-19.

This chain connects TRBV2 to TRBJ1-5; no clear D. The CDR3 runs 16 residues. Germline CDR1 is SNHLY and CDR2 is FYNNEI. V was trimmed by 2 bases and J by 0 bases, leaving 11 bases between them. The DNA of the CDR3 is TGTGCCAGCAGTGAATCCTGGCGGGATAGCAATCAGCCCCAGCATTTT. Translation gives CASSESWRDSNQPQHF. The full variable domain, with the rest looked up from reference TRBV2 and TRBJ1-5, is EPEVTQTPSHQVTQMGQEVILRCVPISNHLYFYWYRQILGQKVEFLVSFYNNEISEKSEIFDDQFSVERPDGSNFTLKIRSTKLEDSAMYFCASSESWRDSNQPQHFGDGTRLSIL.

This clone has only one observation. CDR3 coding DNA: TGTGCCAGCAGCGGAGGAAATCTACAGGGGACGAACACTGAAGCTTTCTTT. Translation: CASSGGNLQGTNTEAFF. The chain links TRBV13 to TRBJ1-1; 7 bases are a match to TRBD1. The CDR3 length is 17 residues. The trim removed 5 bases at V and 1 base at J, leaving 13 bases unmatched. CDR1 is PRHDT and CDR2 is FYEKMQ in the germline V gene (reference sequence).

As regards this clone: One junction end disagrees with the germline gene, perhaps due to a read error. V is TRBV29-1 and J is TRBJ1-4, with D tentatively TRBD1 (6 bases). CDR1 and CDR2 from the germline V gene are SQVTM and ANQGSEA. The CDR3 covers 13 residues. CDR3 protein: CSVQDRQNEKLFF. CDR3 DNA sequence: TGCAGCGTTCAAGACAGGCAAAATGAAAAACTGTTTTTT.

As regards this clone: The junction differs from germline at one of its ends, possibly a read error. The J gene is TRBJ1-1, the V gene TRBV13, with a weak D call TRBD1 (6 bases). CDR3 length: 13 residues. CDR1 and CDR2 (germline): PRHDT, FYEKMQ (reference sequence). The CDR3 loop is CASSLGSTGRAFF. The CDR3 DNA reads TGTGCCAGCAGCCTAGGGAGTACAGGGCGAGCTTTCTTT.

The CDR3 nucleotides read TGTGCCAGCAGCCAAGAGTACAATGCCTACGAGCAGTACTTC. Its protein is CASSQEYNAYEQYF. The genes are TRBV14 and TRBJ2-7; D unclear. CDR3 size: 14 residues. Trimming pared 0 bases from V and 2 bases from J, leaving 8 bases between. Germline CDR1 is SGHDN and CDR2 is FVKESK.

CDR3 sequence: CAISGTGANTEAFF. In DNA form, the CDR3 reads TGTGCCATCAGTGGGACAGGGGCGAACACTGAAGCTTTCTTT. This chain uses TRBV10-3 with TRBJ1-1; 9 nucleotides line up with TRBD1. Germline V CDR1 and CDR2: ENHRY, SYGVKD. The CDR3 contains 14 residues. J was trimmed by 1 base and V by 4 bases; bases with no gene match: 1.

This clone was counted between two and nine times. The rearrangement joins TRBV11-2 to TRBJ2-1, with 7 positions matching TRBD1. CDR3 size: 14 residues. Germline CDR1 SGHAT, CDR2 FQNNGV. J lost 6 bases, V lost 4 bases, and 6 bases had no gene match. Here the CDR3 DNA reads TGTGCCAGCAGCTCAGGAAACAGGGGCAATGAGCAGTTCTTC. Amino acid sequence: CASSSGNRGNEQFF.